These 25 T cell receptor beta chains came from one sample sequenced in a study of cytomegalovirus exposure and HLA in healthy donors. It was with 60 Vbeta and 13 Jbeta primers that the PCR ran. Repertoires were generated with immunoSEQ multiplex PCR, while TCRdb's copy carries only in-frame clones and drops some. The repertoire holds approximately 160,000 clones, 81% seen once, with approximately 2.1% in the top ten. Sequences were obtained from PBMCs. These receptors all stem from a woman aged 18-29 years in good health and CMV-seronegative.

The V and J genes are TRBV2 and TRBJ2-1, with D maybe TRBD1 (6 bases). From germline, CDR1 is SNHLY and CDR2 FYNNEI. CDR3 length equals 19 residues. V was clipped by 4 bases and J by 7 bases, with 29 bases between them. The CDR3 region is CASSGGQNTLPSPRNEQFF. In nucleotides, the CDR3 is TGTGCCAGCAGTGGAGGACAGAATACCCTACCCTCCCCTAGAAATGAGCAGTTCTTC.

The chain carries TRBV2 and TRBJ1-1; 8 bases are a match to TRBD1. Per germline, CDR1 SNHLY and CDR2 FYNNEI. With V trimmed by 5 bases and J by 0 bases, 8 bases remained unmatched. The CDR3 contains 16 residues. The chain's CDR3 is CASSSGQAHLNTEAFF. CDR3 DNA: TGTGCCAGCAGTTCGGGACAGGCCCACTTGAACACTGAAGCTTTCTTT.

The chain is built from TRBV11-2 and TRBJ1-2, with D possibly being TRBD1 (6 bases). The CDR3 loop spans 13 amino acids. V lost 5 bases to trimming and J lost 5 bases, with 12 bases between them. Germline values: CDR1 SGHAT, CDR2 FQNNGV. CDR3 in DNA: TGTGCCAGCAGCCCCCAGGACAGTTATGGCTACACCTTC. It specifies CASSPQDSYGYTF.

This sequence joins TRBV28 and TRBJ2-5; 7 bases are a match to TRBD1. CDR3 length equals 15 residues. V dropped 6 bases and J dropped 10; count of bases not matched to a gene: 17. Germline CDR1 and CDR2: MDHEN and SYDVKM. The CDR3 sequence is CASRPGQLFRGSQYF. The DNA for the CDR3 is TGTGCCAGCAGGCCGGGACAGTTGTTCCGAGGGAGCCAGTACTTC.

The chain uses TRBV27 and TRBJ1-1, with 7 bases identical to TRBD1. J lost 5 bases, V lost 5 bases, and 8 bases had no gene match. Looked up from germline, CDR1 is MNHEY and CDR2 is SMNVEV (reference sequence). The CDR3 extends over 14 amino acids. The CDR3 region is CASSLGQPPTEAFF. CDR3 DNA sequence: TGTGCCAGCAGTCTGGGACAGCCCCCTACTGAAGCTTTCTTT.

This chain connects TRBV18 to TRBJ2-5; 8 bases are a match to TRBD1. With 1 base clipped from V and 5 bases from J, the junction kept 6 bases outside the gene matches. The CDR3 has 15 residues. CDR1 and CDR2 from the germline V gene are KGHSH and LQKENI. CDR3 sequence reads: CASSPRGQVRETQYF. The DNA for the CDR3 is TGTGCCAGCTCACCACGGGGACAGGTTCGGGAGACCCAGTACTTC.

The chain recombines TRBV11-3 with TRBJ2-3; D gene uncertain. The CDR3 loop spans 15 amino acids. With 2 bases removed from V and 4 bases from J, the gap between germline ends came to 13 bases. Germline V gene sequence: CDR1 SGHNT, CDR2 YENEEA. The CDR3 bases are TGTGCCAGCAGCTTAACCGTGCAGGCTGCAGATACGCAGTATTTT. Its translation is CASSLTVQAADTQYF.

A word on this clone: The sample carries other DNA sequences with the same CDR3. The J gene is TRBJ1-1, the V gene TRBV7-7; 8 bases agree with TRBD1. The V segment lost 4 bases and the J segment 3 bases; nucleotides outside the gene matches: 1. From germline, CDR1 is SSHAT and CDR2 FNYEAQ (reference sequence). This CDR3 contains 13 residues. CDR3 sequence (DNA): TGTGCCAGCAGCTCGGGACAGGACACTGAAGCTTTCTTT. This codes for CASSSGQDTEAFF. The full variable domain, its missing parts supplied by reference TRBV7-7 and TRBJ1-1, is GAGVSQSPRYKVTKRGQDVTLRCDPISSHATLYWYQQALGQGPEFLTYFNYEAQPDKSGLPSDRFSAERPEGSISTLTIQRTEQRDSAMYRCASSSGQDTEAFFGQGTRLTVV.

CDR3 nucleotides: TGTGCCAGCAGCTCCCACACAGATACGCAGTATTTT. Protein sequence: CASSSHTDTQYF. The rearrangement joins TRBV5-4 to TRBJ2-3, with D uncertain. CDR1 SGHNT and CDR2 YYREEE come from the germline V gene (reference sequence). The CDR3 totals 12 residues. V lost 3 bases, J lost 2 bases, and 4 bases lay in between.

The chain employs TRBV28 and TRBJ1-5; D is possibly TRBD1 (5 bases). Trimming stripped 6 bases from V and 4 bases from J, with 16 bases between. The CDR3 runs 15 residues. Germline CDR1 and CDR2: MDHEN and SYDVKM. The CDR3 is CASSFRVVGNQPQHF. CDR3 coding DNA: TGTGCCAGCAGCTTCAGGGTTGTTGGGAATCAGCCCCAGCATTTT.

This clone showed up just a few times. This CDR3 is CASSPDPGQGKGGYTF. CDR3 DNA sequence: TGCGCCAGCAGCCCCGACCCGGGACAGGGGAAGGGTGGCTACACCTTC. This chain joins TRBV5-1 and TRBJ1-2, with 10 bases fitting TRBD1. The CDR3 loop spans 16 amino acids. In germline, CDR1 is SGHRS, CDR2 YFSETQ. V dropped 4 bases and J dropped 7; count of bases not matched to a gene: 13.

The V call is TRBV7-2, the J call TRBJ1-2; tentatively, D is TRBD1 (6 bases). The V gene lost 5 bases and the J gene lost 4 bases, with 26 bases spanning the gap. CDR3 size: 18 residues. Per the germline V gene, CDR1 is SGHTA and CDR2 is FQGNSA. The CDR3 region is CASSPIGRRPGVFYGYTF. The CDR3 DNA is TGTGCCAGCAGCCCGATCGGTCGCCGGCCAGGGGTGTTCTATGGCTACACCTTC. The full variable domain, its missing parts supplied by reference TRBV7-2 and TRBJ1-2, is GAGVSQSPSNKVTEKGKDVELRCDPISGHTALYWYRQSLGQGLEFLIYFQGNSAPDKSGLPSDRFSAERTGGSVSTLTIQRTQQEDSAVYLCASSPIGRRPGVFYGYTFGSGTRLTVV.

This clone has a handful of counts. The chain employs TRBV19 and TRBJ2-5, with D perhaps TRBD2 (5 bases). This CDR3 region has 14 residues. From germline, CDR1 is LNHDA and CDR2 SQIVND (reference sequence). V was shortened by 7 bases and J by 2 bases, with 14 bases between the two germline ends. For the CDR3, the DNA is TGTGCCAGTACCCCCTTCCCGGGGCAAGAGACCCAGTACTTC. Translating gives CASTPFPGQETQYF.

The CDR3 bases are TGTGCCAGCAGCTTAGGACTTTCCCGGGATCCGATCTACGAGCAGTACTTC. It codes for CASSLGLSRDPIYEQYF. V and J are TRBV11-1 and TRBJ2-7; D is perhaps TRBD2 (5 bases). V shed 1 base and J shed 3 bases, with 19 bases lying between them. The CDR3 is 17 residues long. The germline V gene encodes CDR1 SGHAT and CDR2 FQDESV (reference sequence).

This clone showed up just once. V usage is TRBV27 and J usage is TRBJ2-3, with 13 nucleotides matching TRBD2. Trimming cost V 6 bases and J 6 bases; bases outside gene matches: 9. The V gene's germline CDR1 is MNHEY and CDR2 SMNVEV (reference sequence). The length of the CDR3 is 16 residues. CDR3 DNA sequence: TGTGCCAGCAGCTTGCGGACTAGCGGGAGAAGGGATACGCAGTATTTT. It translates to CASSLRTSGRRDTQYF.

This chain joins TRBV28 and TRBJ2-2, with D tentatively TRBD1 (6 bases). This CDR3 has 18 residues. V gave up 3 bases and J gave up 3 bases, with 20 bases separating them. Germline V gene sequence: CDR1 MDHEN, CDR2 SYDVKM. CDR3 bases: TGTGCCAGCAGTTTCCCCCGGGACACCCTAGAATACACCGGGGAGCTGTTTTTT. This gives the protein CASSFPRDTLEYTGELFF.

This clone was counted between two and nine times. This rearrangement joins TRBV10-3 to TRBJ1-1, with 8 bases fitting TRBD1. The CDR3 length is 14 residues. With 6 bases clipped from V and 1 base from J, the junction kept 4 bases outside the gene matches. Germline V gene sequence: CDR1 ENHRY, CDR2 SYGVKD. As DNA, the CDR3 is TGTGCCATCAGCCTGGACAGGGCGAACACTGAAGCTTTCTTT. Its translation: CAISLDRANTEAFF.

The chain is built from TRBV11-1 and TRBJ1-2; the match to TRBD1 covers 9 bases. V shed 6 bases, J shed 7 bases, and the junction held 6 bases outside the gene matches. CDR3 length equals 13 residues. Germline-derived CDR1 and CDR2 are SGHAT and FQDESV (reference sequence). The CDR3 DNA follows: TGTGCCAGCAGTCCACAGGGGGCTGTTGGCTACACCTTC. It encodes CASSPQGAVGYTF. Full variable domain (outside the CDR3, taken from reference TRBV11-1 and TRBJ1-2): EAEVAQSPRYKITEKSQAVAFWCDPISGHATLYWYRQILGQGPELLVQFQDESVVDDSQLPKDRFSAERLKGVDSTLKIQPAELGDSAMYLCASSPQGAVGYTFGSGTRLTVV.

The J gene is TRBJ1-1, the V gene TRBV7-2, with D possibly being TRBD1 (5 bases). The CDR3 loop spans 14 amino acids. CDR1 SGHTA and CDR2 FQGNSA come from the germline V gene. The ends were cut back, 5 bases at V and 1 base at J, with 11 bases in the middle. The DNA of the CDR3 is TGTGCCAGCAGCCTCACCCAGGGGAACACTGAAGCTTTCTTT. Translation: CASSLTQGNTEAFF.

The chain uses TRBV18 and TRBJ2-7; possibly TRBD2 for D (5 bases). This CDR3 region has 14 residues. The germline gives CDR1 KGHSH, CDR2 LQKENI. With 1 base removed from V and 2 bases from J, the gap between germline ends came to 9 bases. The CDR3 sequence is CASSPRTQTYEQYF. The CDR3 nucleotides are TGTGCCAGCTCACCACGGACTCAGACCTACGAGCAGTACTTC.

By share, this clone ranks as medium-sized. This chain links TRBV27 with TRBJ2-5; TRBD2 is a possible D gene (6 bases). CDR1 and CDR2 from the germline V gene are MNHEY and SMNVEV (reference sequence). V dropped 6 bases and J dropped 5 bases, with 16 bases sitting between them. There are 14 residues in the CDR3. The CDR3 DNA is TGTGCCAGCAGCCCTCTCGGCGGGACGGAGACCCAGTACTTC. Its translation is CASSPLGGTETQYF.

The rearrangement joins TRBV6-5 to TRBJ2-1, with D possibly TRBD2 on 5 matching bases. Germline-derived CDR1 and CDR2 are MNHEY and SVGAGI. This CDR3 has 15 amino acids. V lost 0 bases and J lost 7, with 13 bases in between. In nucleotides, the CDR3 is TGTGCCAGCAGTTACTCTCGGACGGGGTCGAATGAGCAGTTCTTC. It translates to CASSYSRTGSNEQFF.

This chain links TRBV18 with TRBJ2-5; D is unresolved. Looked up from germline, CDR1 is KGHSH and CDR2 is LQKENI. Trimming took off 3 bases at V and 3 bases at J, with 8 bases between the two ends. There are 13 residues in the CDR3. CDR3 amino acids: CASSPVAEETQYF. In DNA form, the CDR3 reads TGTGCCAGCTCACCGGTGGCGGAAGAGACCCAGTACTTC.

The chain recombines TRBV4-1 with TRBJ2-1; TRBD2 is a possible D gene (7 bases). The germline V gene has CDR1 MGHRA and CDR2 YSYEKL. The CDR3 is made up of 18 amino acids. V was cut by 1 base and J by 4 bases, with 20 bases left in between. Written as DNA, the CDR3 is TGCGCCAGCAGCCAAGCTCAACGGGGAGGGGGTAATTACAATGAGCAGTTCTTC. This encodes CASSQAQRGGGNYNEQFF.

This chain connects TRBV25-1 to TRBJ2-1; 7 bases line up with TRBD2. With V trimmed by 4 bases and J by 6 bases, 15 bases remained unmatched. CDR3 length: 17 residues. Looked up from germline, CDR1 is MGHDK and CDR2 is SYGVNS. As DNA, the CDR3 is TGTGCCAGCAGTGGATCCCCAATTAGGGAGGGAGCCAATGAGCAGTTCTTC. It codes for CASSGSPIREGANEQFF.